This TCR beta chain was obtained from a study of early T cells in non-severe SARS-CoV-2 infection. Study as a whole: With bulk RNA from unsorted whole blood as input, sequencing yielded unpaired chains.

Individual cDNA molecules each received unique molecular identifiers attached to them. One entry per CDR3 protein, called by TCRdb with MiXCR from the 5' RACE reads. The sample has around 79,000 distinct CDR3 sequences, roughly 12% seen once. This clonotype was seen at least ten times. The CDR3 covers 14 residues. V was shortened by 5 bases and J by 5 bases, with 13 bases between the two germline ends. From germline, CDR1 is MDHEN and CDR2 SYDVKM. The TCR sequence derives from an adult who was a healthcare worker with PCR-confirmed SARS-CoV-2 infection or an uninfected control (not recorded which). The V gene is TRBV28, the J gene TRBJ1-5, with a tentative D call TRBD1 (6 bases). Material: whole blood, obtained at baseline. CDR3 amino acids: CASSVPRGDQPQHF. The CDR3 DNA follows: TGTGCCAGCAGTGTCCCCAGGGGTGATCAGCCCCAGCATTTT.